A single sample is the source of the 25 T cell receptor beta chains below, sequenced in a study of CD8 T cells in ankylosing spondylitis. Whole-study results and caveats: Seemingly characteristic of ankylosing spondylitis blood was a TCR beta motif consisting of about 8 highly homologous variants.

MiXCR was run by TCRdb on the 5' RACE reads, yielding one entry per CDR3 protein. The sample carries hundreds of thousands of distinct CDR3 sequences, 12% recorded once. The antigens of these receptors remain unknown. The sample consisted of blood, either unsorted or a sorted T cell fraction (not recorded which). These receptors came from a male donor with ankylosing spondylitis.

The chain employs TRBV28 and TRBJ2-3; a weak D match, TRBD2 (7 bases). The CDR3 is 12 amino acids. CDR1 and CDR2 (germline): MDHEN, SYDVKM. V lost 8 bases to trimming and J lost 9 bases, with 15 bases between them. The CDR3 sequence is CASVSGGRTQYF. The DNA of the CDR3 is TGTGCCAGCGTGTCGGGGGGCAGGACGCAGTATTTT.

This chain uses TRBV4-2 with TRBJ2-5, with 8 bases lining up with TRBD1. Germline values: CDR1 LGHNA, CDR2 YNFKEQ. Unmatched junction bases numbered 6, after V lost 1 base and J lost 5 bases. The CDR3 is 15 residues long. Written as DNA, the CDR3 is TGTGCCAGCAGCCAAGGGACAGGGTTACATGAGACCCAGTACTTC. This codes for CASSQGTGLHETQYF.

This clonotype was seen only a few times. The chain has TRBV6-5 and TRBJ2-5, with D tentatively TRBD2 (6 bases). V shed 0 bases and J shed 4 bases, with 15 bases lying between them. The germline gives CDR1 MNHEY, CDR2 SVGAGI. The CDR3 is made up of 16 amino acids. The CDR3 DNA is TGTGCCAGCAGTTACTCCAGGGCCTCCGGGGGAGAGACCCAGTACTTC. Its protein product is CASSYSRASGGETQYF.

J is TRBJ2-2 and V is TRBV7-2; no reliable D call. Trimming cost V 3 bases and J 3 bases, with 14 bases left between them. From germline, CDR1 is SGHTA and CDR2 FQGNSA. The CDR3 is 16 residues long. The CDR3 sequence: CASSFNSRRDTGELFF. DNA for the CDR3: TGTGCCAGCAGCTTTAATTCTCGCCGAGACACCGGGGAGCTGTTTTTT.

The CDR3 loop is CSARRVALSPLHF. CDR3 nucleotide sequence: TGCAGTGCTAGAAGGGTGGCACTTTCACCCCTCCACTTT. V is TRBV20-1 and J is TRBJ1-6; no definite D call. Looked up from germline, CDR1 is DFQATT and CDR2 is SNEGSKA (reference sequence). Trimming took 2 bases from V and 9 from J, leaving 11 bases between them. The CDR3 loop spans 13 amino acids.

The chain employs TRBV7-2 and TRBJ2-5; TRBD2 is a possible D gene (6 bases). The CDR3 contains 14 residues. The V end was cut by 4 bases, the J end by 3 bases, with 12 bases between. Per germline, CDR1 SGHTA and CDR2 FQGNSA. For the CDR3, the DNA is TGTGCCAGCAGCTGGTCCGGAGGGGAAGAGACCCAGTACTTC. The encoded protein is CASSWSGGEETQYF.

This sequence joins TRBV7-9 and TRBJ2-5; a possible D gene is TRBD1 (6 bases). In germline, CDR1 is SEHNR, CDR2 FQNEAQ (reference sequence). V lost 7 bases to trimming and J lost 3 bases, with 9 bases between them. This CDR3 has 12 amino acids. The CDR3 DNA reads TGTGCCAGCACGAGGACAGAAGAGACCCAGTACTTC. Its translation is CASTRTEETQYF. Complete variable domain (other parts from reference TRBV7-9 and TRBJ2-5): DTGVSQNPRHKITKRGQNVTFRCDPISEHNRLYWYRQTLGQGPEFLTYFQNEAQLEKSRLLSDRFSAERPKGSFSTLEIQRTEQGDSAMYLCASTRTEETQYFGPGTRLLVL.

This clonotype was seen only a few times. The chain employs TRBV20-1 and TRBJ2-3; the match to TRBD2 covers 9 bases. The CDR3 has 15 amino acids. The J segment lost 4 bases and the V segment lost 4 bases, leaving 9 bases of the junction unmatched. The germline V gene has CDR1 DFQATT and CDR2 SNEGSKA (reference sequence). The CDR3 here is CSAKGQAGGADTQYF. In DNA form, the CDR3 reads TGCAGTGCTAAGGGCCAAGCGGGAGGCGCAGATACGCAGTATTTT.

The chain has TRBV4-3 and TRBJ2-5; D is undetermined. The germline V gene has CDR1 LGHNA and CDR2 YSLEER. CDR3 length equals 14 residues. Trimming cost V 0 bases and J 5 bases, with 10 bases left between them. CDR3 sequence: CASSQDLGPETQYF. The DNA of the CDR3 is TGCGCCAGCAGCCAAGATCTGGGTCCGGAGACCCAGTACTTC.

This clonotype was found many times. The chain links TRBV20-1 to TRBJ2-7, with unresolved D. Per germline, CDR1 DFQATT and CDR2 SNEGSKA (reference sequence). This CDR3 region has 11 residues. V was trimmed by 4 bases and J by 7 bases, leaving 11 bases between them. The CDR3 nucleotides are TGCAGTGCTAAAAGACCCCAGGAGCAGTACTTC. This codes for CSAKRPQEQYF.

This clonotype was found a few times. The chain uses TRBV20-1 and TRBJ2-1, with TRBD2 as a possible D gene (6 bases). The V gene's germline CDR1 is DFQATT and CDR2 SNEGSKA (reference sequence). The germline V and J ends were trimmed by 1 base and 2 bases, with 18 bases remaining between them. This CDR3 is 17 amino acids long. CDR3 in amino acids: CSARAISGDRAYNEQFF. The DNA for the CDR3 is TGCAGTGCTAGAGCCATTTCGGGAGACCGGGCCTACAATGAGCAGTTCTTC.

This clonotype was counted ten times or more. The chain links TRBV2 to TRBJ2-2; no firm D call. Germline V lookup: CDR1 SNHLY, CDR2 FYNNEI. The length of the CDR3 is 15 residues. V was trimmed by 0 bases and J by 5 bases, leaving 10 bases between them. The CDR3 is CASSEAPRETGELFF. DNA for the CDR3: TGTGCCAGCAGTGAAGCCCCTAGAGAGACCGGGGAGCTGTTTTTT.

This clonotype has a handful of counts. This chain connects TRBV11-2 to TRBJ2-1, with TRBD1 as a possible D gene (6 bases). Germline V gives CDR1 SGHAT, CDR2 FQNNGV. CDR3 length: 17 amino acids. V lost 3 bases and J lost 0, with 15 bases in between. The CDR3 sequence: CASSFFKGGVSYNEQFF. CDR3 DNA: TGTGCCAGCAGCTTCTTTAAAGGGGGAGTCTCCTACAATGAGCAGTTCTTC.

With respect to this clonotype: This clone may be a read error of a much larger clone one base away. V usage is TRBV5-1 and J usage is TRBJ2-1, with D possibly matching TRBD1 (6 bases). Germline loops: CDR1 SGHRS, CDR2 YFSETQ. This CDR3 contains 15 residues. Trimming cost V 3 bases and J 2 bases, with 12 bases left between them. The CDR3 protein is CASSWTDSTYNEQFF. The CDR3 DNA follows: TGCGCCAGCAGCTGGACGGACAGCACCTACAATGAGCAGTTCTTC.

The chain couples TRBV20-1 to TRBJ2-7; D is unclear. Deletions cut 5 bases from V and 6 bases from J, with 11 bases between. The CDR3 is 11 residues long. CDR1 DFQATT and CDR2 SNEGSKA come from the germline V gene (reference sequence). CDR3 bases: TGCAGTGCTCCCGACAATACCGAGCAGTACTTC. The encoded protein is CSAPDNTEQYF.

V usage is TRBV7-2 and J usage is TRBJ2-3; D may correspond to TRBD1 or TRBD2 (5 bases each). From germline, CDR1 is SGHTA and CDR2 FQGNSA. The V gene lost 7 bases and the J gene lost 6 bases, with 14 bases spanning the gap. The CDR3 sequence is 13 residues long. CDR3 sequence: CASKFPGSDTQYF. The CDR3 DNA sequence: TGTGCCAGCAAATTTCCAGGGAGCGATACGCAGTATTTT.

This clonotype has just a few counts. The chain recombines TRBV20-1 with TRBJ1-6, with D hard to call. Trimming stripped 4 bases from V and 10 bases from J, with 17 bases between. Germline loops: CDR1 DFQATT, CDR2 SNEGSKA (reference sequence). The CDR3 totals 14 residues. DNA of the CDR3: TGCAGTGCTAACCTAGGGTGGCGGTGGTCACCCCTCCACTTT. Its protein product is CSANLGWRWSPLHF.

This sequence joins TRBV29-1 and TRBJ2-3, with D possibly matching TRBD2 (6 bases). The germline gives CDR1 SQVTM, CDR2 ANQGSEA. The V end was cut by 4 bases, the J end by 2 bases, with 22 bases between. The length of the CDR3 is 17 residues. CDR3 nucleotides: TGCAGCGTTGCACCGACTAGACGGATGGATAACACAGATACGCAGTATTTT. Translating gives CSVAPTRRMDNTDTQYF.

The chain couples TRBV7-3 to TRBJ2-7, with D unclear. Germline loops: CDR1 SGHTA, CDR2 FQGTGA. Deletions cut 1 base from V and 5 bases from J, with 9 bases between. The CDR3 runs to 13 residues. Here the CDR3 reads CASSLRGTDEQYF. In DNA form, the CDR3 reads TGTGCCAGCAGCTTAAGGGGAACAGACGAGCAGTACTTC.

The chain has TRBV29-1 and TRBJ2-3; D may match TRBD1 or TRBD2 (6 bases each). With 7 bases removed from V and 0 bases from J, the gap between germline ends came to 14 bases. Germline CDR1 and CDR2: SQVTM and ANQGSEA. This CDR3 is 14 amino acids long. The CDR3 spells CSAAGHLSTDTQYF. The CDR3 region has the DNA TGCAGCGCCGCGGGACACCTTAGCACAGATACGCAGTATTTT.

The J gene is TRBJ2-7, the V gene TRBV5-1; D may correspond to TRBD1 or TRBD2 (5 bases each). The V gene lost 3 bases and the J gene lost 4 bases, with 14 bases spanning the gap. Germline V CDR1 and CDR2: SGHRS, YFSETQ. The CDR3 is 14 residues long. The CDR3 reads CASSSGTMEYEQYF. DNA of the CDR3: TGCGCCAGCAGCTCGGGGACGATGGAATACGAGCAGTACTTC.

A few counts support this clonotype. The CDR3 reads CASILPCPIRKNIQYF. As DNA, the CDR3 is TGTGCCAGCATCCTCCCCTGCCCCATCAGGAAAAACATTCAGTACTTC. The J gene is TRBJ2-4, the V gene TRBV21-1; the table's D call, TRBD1, was not checked against the DNA. TRBV21-1 is deemed a pseudogene. The CDR3 runs to 16 residues.

Details on this clonotype: One junction end does not reproduce the germline sequence, and a read error may be involved. This sequence joins TRBV4-1 and TRBJ2-7; no reliable D call. The germline CDR1 and CDR2 sequences are MGHRA and YSYEKL. The CDR3 loop spans 14 amino acids. CDR3 loop: CASSQDRLGTGQLF. The CDR3 DNA sequence: TGCGCCAGCAGCCAAGATAGGTTGGGAACGGGCCAACTTTTC.

The rearrangement joins TRBV6-5 to TRBJ1-6; no reliable D call. Deletions cut 0 bases from V and 0 bases from J, with 12 bases between. Germline-derived CDR1 and CDR2 are MNHEY and SVGAGI. CDR3 size: 18 residues. The DNA of the CDR3 is TGTGCCAGCAGTTACTCGAAAAGGATTCTCTCCTATAATTCACCCCTCCACTTT. Protein: CASSYSKRILSYNSPLHF.

This clonotype appeared many times. V is TRBV20-1 and J is TRBJ2-1; the match to TRBD2 covers 9 bases. V dropped 7 bases and J dropped 9; count of bases not matched to a gene: 13. The length of the CDR3 is 14 residues. The V gene's germline CDR1 is DFQATT and CDR2 SNEGSKA (reference sequence). The CDR3 region is CSDIRISGGGEQFF. For the CDR3, the DNA is TGCAGTGATATAAGGATTAGCGGGGGCGGTGAGCAGTTCTTC.